Shown below are 29 T cell receptor beta chains from a single sample sequenced in a study of T cell responses to AZD1222 COVID-19 vaccine. The assay was immunoSEQ multiplex PCR, and TCRdb's table has in-frame clones only and misses some. The sample gives 150,000 to 170,000 clones, 90% of which show up once; 15% to 20% is in the top ten. The specimen comprised peripheral blood, sampled on day 0 of AZD1222 vaccination. All receptors derive from an adult in good health.

The chain joins TRBV7-9 to TRBJ2-2; TRBD1 matches 8 bases. This CDR3 spans 15 amino acids. CDR1 and CDR2 from the germline V gene are SEHNR and FQNEAQ (reference sequence). The V gene end was trimmed by 5 bases and the J gene end by 5 bases; junction bases not matched to a gene: 7. CDR3 sequence (DNA): TGTGCCAGCAGCCCAGGACAGGGCCTAACCGGGGAGCTGTTTTTT. Protein: CASSPGQGLTGELFF. The full variable domain, rest sourced from reference TRBV7-9 and TRBJ2-2, is DTGVSQNPRHKITKRGQNVTFRCDPISEHNRLYWYRQTLGQGPEFLTYFQNEAQLEKSRLLSDRFSAERPKGSFSTLEIQRTEQGDSAMYLCASSPGQGLTGELFFGEGSRLTVL.

J is TRBJ2-4 and V is TRBV3-1 (or the pseudogene TRBV3-2), with D tentatively TRBD2 (5 bases). The V end lost 3 bases, the J end lost 10 bases, and 22 bases lay between the germline ends. The CDR3 is 16 amino acids. Germline values: CDR1 LGHDT, CDR2 YNNKEL (reference sequence). Written as DNA, the CDR3 is TGTGCCAGCAGCCAGTGGAGCGGCAGAGGGTTCGAGATTCAGTACTTC. Amino acid sequence: CASSQWSGRGFEIQYF.

The rearrangement links TRBV6-5 to TRBJ2-1, with TRBD2 as a possible D gene (5 bases). V was cut by 8 bases and J by 10 bases, with 18 bases left in between. Germline-derived CDR1 and CDR2 are MNHEY and SVGAGI. The CDR3 is made up of 13 amino acids. The CDR3 nucleotides read TGTGCCAGCCAACTTACCGGGGAAGGGGAGCAGTTCTTC. This translates into CASQLTGEGEQFF.

This chain links TRBV2 with TRBJ1-1; TRBD1 matches at 7 bases. V was clipped by 5 bases and J by 1 base; unmatched bases: 7. CDR3 length: 15 amino acids. The germline gives CDR1 SNHLY, CDR2 FYNNEI. The CDR3 bases are TGTGCCAGCAGTCATCGAAGGACAGGGAACACTGAAGCTTTCTTT. Translated, it gives CASSHRRTGNTEAFF. Looking up the rest from reference TRBV2 and TRBJ1-1 gives the full variable domain: EPEVTQTPSHQVTQMGQEVILRCVPISNHLYFYWYRQILGQKVEFLVSFYNNEISEKSEIFDDQFSVERPDGSNFTLKIRSTKLEDSAMYFCASSHRRTGNTEAFFGQGTRLTVV.

This chain connects TRBV2 to TRBJ1-6, with D maybe TRBD1 (6 bases). The V end lost 7 bases, the J end lost 7 bases, and 14 bases lay between the germline ends. CDR3 size: 14 residues. The germline gives CDR1 SNHLY, CDR2 FYNNEI. CDR3 loop: CASNLGTQNSPLHF. CDR3 bases: TGTGCCAGCAACTTGGGGACACAGAATTCACCCCTCCACTTT.

This chain joins TRBV5-1 and TRBJ1-2; D is unresolved. Germline CDR1 and CDR2: SGHRS and YFSETQ. The length of the CDR3 is 14 residues. The ends were cut back, 0 bases at V and 4 bases at J, with 10 bases in the middle. CDR3 residues: CASSLGQSLYGYTF. The CDR3 DNA is TGCGCCAGCAGCTTGGGACAATCCCTCTATGGCTACACCTTC.

The chain uses TRBV9 and TRBJ2-1, with unresolved D. Trimming took 0 bases from V and 8 from J, leaving 9 bases between them. The CDR3 spans 13 residues. Germline V gene lookup returns CDR1 SGDLS and CDR2 YYNGEE. The CDR3 is CASSVVVEDEQFF. The CDR3 DNA reads TGTGCCAGCAGCGTAGTGGTGGAAGATGAGCAGTTCTTC.

This sequence joins TRBV7-8 and TRBJ2-5; 12 bases align to TRBD2. V lost 5 bases and J lost 5; bases outside the gene matches: 9. The length of the CDR3 is 16 residues. Germline V gene sequence: CDR1 SGHVS, CDR2 FQNEAQ. The CDR3 DNA reads as TGTGCCAGCAGCCCCCCCCGACTAGCGGGAGTGGAGACCCAGTACTTC. Protein product: CASSPPRLAGVETQYF.

The chain has TRBV7-3 and TRBJ1-1, with D uncertain. The V and J ends lost 5 bases and 0 bases respectively, with 7 bases between them. Germline assignment: CDR1 SGHTA and CDR2 FQGTGA. The CDR3 is 13 amino acids. The chain's CDR3 is CASSALVNTEAFF. In nucleotides, the CDR3 is TGTGCCAGCAGCGCCCTGGTGAACACTGAAGCTTTCTTT.

The V gene is TRBV7-3, the J gene TRBJ1-2; no clear D gene. The CDR3 runs 14 residues. V was cut by 5 bases and J by 4 bases, with 14 bases left in between. Germline CDR1 and CDR2: SGHTA and FQGTGA. The CDR3 bases are TGTGCCAGCAGCCCGGACCACGGGAGCTATGGCTACACCTTC. This codes for CASSPDHGSYGYTF.

The chain is built from TRBV3-1 (or the pseudogene TRBV3-2) and TRBJ1-3, with D maybe TRBD1 (6 bases). The CDR3 loop spans 14 amino acids. V was shortened by 4 bases and J by 3 bases, with 10 bases between the two germline ends. The V gene's germline CDR1 is LGHDT and CDR2 YNNKEL (reference sequence). In DNA, the CDR3 is TGTGCCAGCAGCCGCGGGGGCAATGGAAACACCATATATTTT. Amino acid sequence: CASSRGGNGNTIYF.

The rearrangement joins TRBV11-2 to TRBJ1-1; no clear D gene. Germline V CDR1 and CDR2: SGHAT, FQNNGV. This CDR3 comprises 14 residues. Trimming pared 3 bases from V and 1 base from J, leaving 9 bases between. CDR3 amino acids: CASSFVQRNTEAFF. The CDR3 nucleotides read TGTGCCAGCAGCTTTGTACAGAGGAACACTGAAGCTTTCTTT. The whole variable domain, remainder taken from reference TRBV11-2 and TRBJ1-1, is EAGVAQSPRYKIIEKRQSVAFWCNPISGHATLYWYQQILGQGPKLLIQFQNNGVVDDSQLPKDRFSAERLKGVDSTLKIQPAKLEDSAVYLCASSFVQRNTEAFFGQGTRLTVV.

This clone was detected only once. The chain links TRBV6-5 to TRBJ1-5, with a weak D call TRBD1 (5 bases). V lost 6 bases, J lost 8 bases, and 11 bases lay in between. The CDR3 consists of 12 residues. The germline V gene has CDR1 MNHEY and CDR2 SVGAGI. The CDR3 protein is CASSPGGEPQHF. In DNA form, the CDR3 reads TGTGCCAGCAGCCCGGGAGGGGAGCCCCAGCATTTT.

Notes on this clone: Other DNA sequences in this sample translate to the same CDR3. The rearrangement links TRBV5-4 to TRBJ1-1; 8 bases map to TRBD1. V dropped 4 bases and J dropped 1; count of bases not matched to a gene: 6. CDR1 and CDR2 from the germline V gene are SGHNT and YYREEE (reference sequence). This CDR3 has 15 amino acids. The CDR3: CASSLGQGGNTEAFF. The CDR3 DNA follows: TGTGCCAGCAGCCTAGGACAGGGTGGGAACACTGAAGCTTTCTTT.

The sample holds one count of this clone. The V and J genes are TRBV7-3 and TRBJ1-5; unclear D gene. CDR3 length: 11 amino acids. Germline V gene data show CDR1 as SGHTA and CDR2 as FQGTGA. V dropped 8 bases and J dropped 4 bases, with 6 bases sitting between them. The CDR3 protein is CASLQNQPQHF. Here the CDR3 DNA reads TGTGCCAGCTTACAAAATCAGCCCCAGCATTTT.

The J gene is TRBJ2-5, the V gene TRBV3-1 (or the pseudogene TRBV3-2); D might be TRBD2 (6 bases). The germline V and J ends were trimmed by 0 bases and 3 bases, with 11 bases remaining between them. There are 15 residues in the CDR3. From germline, CDR1 is LGHDT and CDR2 YNNKEL (reference sequence). CDR3 sequence (DNA): TGTGCCAGCAGCCAAGATTCTCGGACTAAAGAGACCCAGTACTTC. This encodes CASSQDSRTKETQYF.

This chain uses TRBV3-1 (or the pseudogene TRBV3-2) with TRBJ2-7; D ambiguous. The CDR3 spans 15 residues. V was trimmed by 0 bases and J by 2 bases, leaving 11 bases between them. Germline V gene data show CDR1 as LGHDT and CDR2 as YNNKEL (reference sequence). As DNA, the CDR3 is TGTGCCAGCAGCCAAGATATGGCACAGACCTACGAGCAGTACTTC. Translating it yields CASSQDMAQTYEQYF.

This clone was counted between two and nine times. The chain links TRBV12-3 or TRBV12-4 to TRBJ1-1; D gene unclear. CDR3 length: 12 residues. Deletions cut 3 bases from V and 1 base from J, with 3 bases between. CDR3 residues: CASSLGNTEAFF. The CDR3 DNA follows: TGTGCCAGCAGTTTGGGGAACACTGAAGCTTTCTTT.

This clone was seen only once. V and J are TRBV5-8 and TRBJ1-1, with D perhaps matching TRBD1 (6 bases). CDR1 is SGHTS, CDR2 YDEGEE, per germline. CDR3 size: 14 residues. Deletions cut 6 bases from V and 1 base from J, with 13 bases between. The CDR3 protein is CASMKQGPNTEAFF. The CDR3 coding sequence is TGTGCCAGCATGAAACAGGGCCCGAACACTGAAGCTTTCTTT.

This CDR3 is CASSPSGGGLNTQYF. The CDR3 DNA reads TGTGCCAGCTCACCCTCGGGGGGGGGCTTGAATACGCAGTATTTT. The chain has TRBV18 and TRBJ2-3, with 8 bases that match TRBD2. The CDR3 totals 15 residues. Looked up from germline, CDR1 is KGHSH and CDR2 is LQKENI. Trimming at V came to 3 bases and at J to 7 bases, leaving 9 bases not matched to a gene.

The J gene is TRBJ1-2, the V gene TRBV12-3 or TRBV12-4; a weak D match, TRBD1 (5 bases). Trimming removed 7 bases at V and 5 bases at J, with 14 bases between. This CDR3 is built from 13 residues. In DNA, the CDR3 is TGTGCCAGCATTCCGGGGCACGGTTATGGCTACACCTTC. Amino acid sequence: CASIPGHGYGYTF.

The chain employs TRBV18 and TRBJ1-5; 7 nucleotides align to TRBD1. The CDR3 extends over 14 amino acids. Unmatched junction bases numbered 4, after V lost 1 base and J lost 7 bases. Germline V gene data show CDR1 as KGHSH and CDR2 as LQKENI. Here the CDR3 DNA reads TGTGCCAGCTCACCACAGGGGGCAGAGCAGCCCCAGCATTTT. Its protein product is CASSPQGAEQPQHF.

V usage is TRBV5-1 and J usage is TRBJ1-4, with 10 bases identical to TRBD1. Germline loops: CDR1 SGHRS, CDR2 YFSETQ. The V and J ends lost 0 bases and 6 bases, in that order; junction bases with no gene match: 5. There are 16 residues in the CDR3. The CDR3 region is CASSLARQGAYEKLFF. CDR3 sequence (DNA): TGCGCCAGCAGCTTGGCTAGACAGGGGGCATATGAAAAACTGTTTTTT. The full variable domain, rest sourced from reference TRBV5-1 and TRBJ1-4, is KAGVTQTPRYLIKTRGQQVTLSCSPISGHRSVSWYQQTPGQGLQFLFEYFSETQRNKGNFPGRFSGRQFSNSRSEMNVSTLELGDSALYLCASSLARQGAYEKLFFGSGTQLSVL.

V gene TRBV3-1 (or the pseudogene TRBV3-2) combines with J gene TRBJ1-6; 7 bases match TRBD1. Germline V gene lookup returns CDR1 LGHDT and CDR2 YNNKEL (reference sequence). The J segment lost 6 bases and the V segment lost 6 bases, leaving 5 bases of the junction unmatched. The CDR3 totals 14 residues. CDR3 loop: CASSRDSPNSPLHF. The CDR3 DNA sequence: TGTGCCAGCAGTCGGGACAGTCCTAATTCACCCCTCCACTTT.

V and J are TRBV4-2 and TRBJ1-2, with D possibly being TRBD1 (6 bases). Germline lookup yields CDR1 LGHNA and CDR2 YNFKEQ. CDR3 size: 15 residues. V lost 1 base and J lost 0, with 9 bases in between. CDR3 in amino acids: CASSQGRDTNYGYTF. The CDR3 coding sequence is TGTGCCAGCAGCCAAGGGAGGGACACTAACTATGGCTACACCTTC.

The CDR3 sequence is CASSSGPAAGPGTDTQYF. The CDR3 nucleotides read TGCGCCAGCAGCTCCGGCCCCGCGGCGGGACCCGGCACAGATACGCAGTATTTT. The chain has TRBV5-1 and TRBJ2-3; possibly TRBD2 for D (6 bases). This CDR3 comprises 18 residues. The germline V gene has CDR1 SGHRS and CDR2 YFSETQ. V lost 3 bases and J lost 1, with 21 bases in between.

J is TRBJ1-2 and V is TRBV7-2; D perhaps matches TRBD1 (5 bases). Between the trimmed V and J ends, which lost 5 bases and 6 bases, there was a span of 19 bases. This CDR3 has 15 amino acids. In germline, CDR1 is SGHTA, CDR2 FQGNSA. CDR3 DNA sequence: TGTGCCAGCAGCCGGGCCCGGGACTCTGCCGATGGCTACACCTTC. Its protein is CASSRARDSADGYTF.

The chain employs TRBV25-1 and TRBJ1-2; 8 nucleotides line up with TRBD1. With V trimmed by 0 bases and J by 7 bases, 10 bases remained unmatched. The germline CDR1 and CDR2 sequences are MGHDK and SYGVNS. This CDR3 contains 16 residues. In DNA, the CDR3 is TGTGCCAGCAGTGAATATAAGGCGCAGGGGGCCTCTGGCTACACCTTC. Translating it yields CASSEYKAQGASGYTF.

This clone occurred a few times. The V and J genes are TRBV7-9 and TRBJ2-7; D remains ambiguous. The V end was cut by 2 bases, the J end by 3 bases, with 5 bases between. Germline loops: CDR1 SEHNR, CDR2 FQNEAQ (reference sequence). This CDR3 comprises 12 residues. The CDR3 nucleotides are TGTGCCAGCAGCTTACGGAGCTACGAGCAGTACTTC. Translation gives CASSLRSYEQYF.